The 22 T cell receptor beta chains presented below share a single source sample, sequenced in a study of shared T cell receptors in the human thymus. Data came from immunoSEQ multiplex PCR; TCRdb stores just in-frame clones and leaves some out. The sample includes some 700,000 clones, roughly 90% of them seen just once. Separately, the same data were catalogued under a study of human thymus T cells.

Sequenced material: thymocytes. Every receptor here comes from a boy younger than two with a congenital heart defect.

The chain links TRBV11-2 to TRBJ2-1, with 14 bases aligning to TRBD2. With 5 bases clipped from V and 6 bases from J, the junction kept 12 bases outside the gene matches. CDR3 size: 18 residues. CDR1 is SGHAT and CDR2 is FQNNGV in the germline V gene. CDR3 nucleotides: TGTGCCAGCAGCCCTGGGACTAGCGGGAGATTACCCCGCAATGAGCAGTTCTTC. Its translation: CASSPGTSGRLPRNEQFF.

CDR3 residues: CASSLRFGTGDTYEQYF. CDR3 nucleotides: TGTGCCAGCAGCTTACGTTTTGGGACAGGGGACACCTACGAGCAGTACTTC. This chain connects TRBV11-2 to TRBJ2-7; TRBD1 aligns across 10 bases. Germline CDR1 is SGHAT and CDR2 is FQNNGV. The CDR3 spans 17 residues. J was trimmed by 2 bases and V by 2 bases; bases with no gene match: 9.

This chain connects TRBV7-2 to TRBJ2-7; perhaps TRBD1 as D (6 bases). Trimming stripped 4 bases from V and 2 bases from J, with 18 bases between. This CDR3 is 16 amino acids long. Per germline, CDR1 SGHTA and CDR2 FQGNSA. The CDR3 reads CASSSTGTLDPYEQYF. The CDR3 coding sequence is TGTGCCAGCAGCTCCACCGGGACACTTGATCCCTACGAGCAGTACTTC.

The chain carries TRBV10-1 and TRBJ2-1, with D maybe TRBD2 (6 bases). The CDR3 extends over 14 amino acids. The V and J ends lost 2 bases and 7 bases respectively, with 12 bases between them. Germline CDR1 reads WNHNN; CDR2 reads SYGVQD (reference sequence). The CDR3 DNA follows: TGCGCCAGCAGTGAGGCCGGGGGTACAAATGAGCAGTTCTTC. Its translation: CASSEAGGTNEQFF.

The rearrangement links TRBV7-8 to TRBJ1-1; D not certain. In germline, CDR1 is SGHVS, CDR2 FQNEAQ. There are 13 residues in the CDR3. Trimming cost V 0 bases and J 3 bases, with 5 bases left between them. The CDR3 bases are TGTGCCAGCAGCTTAGCATCCGACACTGAAGCTTTCTTT. This sequence encodes CASSLASDTEAFF. The whole variable domain, remainder taken from reference TRBV7-8 and TRBJ1-1, is GAGVSQSPRYKVAKRGQDVALRCDPISGHVSLFWYQQALGQGPEFLTYFQNEAQLDKSGLPSDRFFAERPEGSVSTLKIQRTQQEDSAVYLCASSLASDTEAFFGQGTRLTVV.

This CDR3 is CASSLVGGMNYGYTF. CDR3 DNA sequence: TGTGCCAGCAGCTTAGTCGGGGGTATGAACTATGGCTACACCTTC. This sequence joins TRBV7-2 and TRBJ1-2; TRBD1 might be the D (5 bases). The length of the CDR3 is 15 residues. The V gene's germline CDR1 is SGHTA and CDR2 FQGNSA. Trimming took 1 base from V and 2 from J, leaving 11 bases between them. Supplemented by reference TRBV7-2 and TRBJ1-2, the full variable domain reads GAGVSQSPSNKVTEKGKDVELRCDPISGHTALYWYRQSLGQGLEFLIYFQGNSAPDKSGLPSDRFSAERTGGSVSTLTIQRTQQEDSAVYLCASSLVGGMNYGYTFGSGTRLTVV.

The chain uses TRBV2 and TRBJ2-7; the match to TRBD2 covers 12 bases. V lost 10 bases and J lost 2; bases outside the gene matches: 9. This CDR3 spans 15 amino acids. The V gene's germline CDR1 is SNHLY and CDR2 FYNNEI. The DNA of the CDR3 is TGTGCCACCCTCAAGACTAGCGGGAGAACCTACGAGCAGTACTTC. Residues: CATLKTSGRTYEQYF.

The chain employs TRBV10-3 and TRBJ1-1, with D maybe TRBD1 (5 bases). In germline, CDR1 is ENHRY, CDR2 SYGVKD. The CDR3 extends over 13 amino acids. V lost 10 bases and J 1 base, leaving 13 bases between the germline ends. The chain's CDR3 is CATTIQENTEAFF. CDR3 DNA sequence: TGTGCCACCACTATACAGGAGAACACTGAAGCTTTCTTT.

The chain combines TRBV5-1 with TRBJ2-7; 12 bases match TRBD2. The CDR3 contains 19 residues. Germline CDR1 SGHRS, CDR2 YFSETQ. V gave up 1 base and J gave up 5 bases; unmatched junction bases: 16. In DNA form, the CDR3 reads TGCGCCAGCAGCTTGCCAGGGCTAGCGGGAGGGCGGGGTCCAAACGAGCAGTACTTC. Translation: CASSLPGLAGGRGPNEQYF.

This clone was recorded only once. The chain joins TRBV5-1 to TRBJ2-5, with TRBD2 identical over 15 bases. The tail of the sequence fits TRBJ2-7 better, so the J call may be wrong. Germline CDR1 and CDR2: SGHRS and YFSETQ. This CDR3 comprises 15 residues. CDR3 protein: CASSPGLAGGDEQYF. DNA for the CDR3: TGCGCCAGCAGCCCCGGACTAGCGGGAGGGGACGAGCAGTACTTC.

This chain uses TRBV28 with TRBJ2-7; 7 positions match TRBD1. The V segment lost 3 bases and the J segment 1 base; nucleotides outside the gene matches: 6. This CDR3 has 15 residues. Germline CDR1 reads MDHEN; CDR2 reads SYDVKM. The CDR3 region has the DNA TGTGCCAGCAGTTTGGACAGGTCCTCGTCCTACGAGCAGTACTTC. This translates into CASSLDRSSSYEQYF.

The V gene is TRBV5-6, the J gene TRBJ2-7; a possible D gene is TRBD2 (6 bases). V dropped 3 bases and J dropped 2 bases, with 12 bases sitting between them. Germline loops: CDR1 SGHDT, CDR2 YYEEEE. There are 14 residues in the CDR3. The CDR3 loop is CASSWGEPTYEQYF. As DNA, the CDR3 is TGTGCCAGCAGCTGGGGGGAGCCCACCTACGAGCAGTACTTC.

The chain has TRBV27 and TRBJ2-7; D remains unclear. Germline-derived CDR1 and CDR2 are MNHEY and SMNVEV (reference sequence). The CDR3 length is 13 residues. V was pared by 7 bases and J by 0 bases, with 10 bases between. The CDR3 nucleotides are TGTGCCAGCAAAGAGGCTCACTCCTACGAGCAGTACTTC. Protein: CASKEAHSYEQYF.

The genes are TRBV30 and TRBJ2-5; 7 bases are shared with TRBD2. CDR1 and CDR2 from the germline V gene are GTSNPN and SVGIG (reference sequence). V lost 2 bases and J lost 5; bases outside the gene matches: 20. The CDR3 consists of 18 residues. CDR3 residues: CAWSLWGGFGPPRETQYF. The CDR3 DNA is TGTGCCTGGAGTCTATGGGGGGGATTTGGCCCACCGAGGGAGACCCAGTACTTC.

CDR3 sequence reads: CASSFSHLRRENSPLHF. As DNA, the CDR3 is TGTGCCAGCAGTTTTAGCCACCTTAGGAGGGAAAATTCACCCCTCCACTTT. V is TRBV27 and J is TRBJ1-6; D not certain. The CDR3 extends over 17 amino acids. Trimming took 3 bases from V and 7 from J, leaving 19 bases between them. The germline V gene has CDR1 MNHEY and CDR2 SMNVEV (reference sequence).

The J gene is TRBJ2-7, the V gene TRBV18, with a weak D call TRBD2 (7 bases). CDR1 and CDR2 (germline): KGHSH, LQKENI. The CDR3 has 18 amino acids. The germline V and J ends were trimmed by 2 bases and 2 bases, with 22 bases remaining between them. The CDR3 loop is CASSPTSAGDWGPYEQYF. Here the CDR3 DNA reads TGTGCCAGCTCACCAACGTCTGCGGGAGACTGGGGGCCCTACGAGCAGTACTTC.

This rearrangement joins TRBV11-2 to TRBJ2-1, with 15 bases lining up with TRBD2. This CDR3 contains 17 residues. The J segment lost 7 bases and the V segment lost 1 base, leaving 5 bases of the junction unmatched. Germline loops: CDR1 SGHAT, CDR2 FQNNGV. CDR3: CASSLGGTSGRYNEQFF. The CDR3 nucleotides are TGTGCCAGCAGCTTAGGCGGGACTAGCGGGAGGTATAATGAGCAGTTCTTC.

The rearrangement joins TRBV5-1 to TRBJ2-7; TRBD2 matches at 10 bases. CDR1 and CDR2 from the germline V gene are SGHRS and YFSETQ. The CDR3 runs to 16 residues. Trimming at V came to 4 bases and at J to 3 bases, leaving 10 bases not matched to a gene. DNA of the CDR3: TGCGCCAGCAGCATTGCTACTAGCGGGATCCGCTACGAGCAGTACTTC. This gives the protein CASSIATSGIRYEQYF. The variable domain in full, completed from reference TRBV5-1 and TRBJ2-7, reads KAGVTQTPRYLIKTRGQQVTLSCSPISGHRSVSWYQQTPGQGLQFLFEYFSETQRNKGNFPGRFSGRQFSNSRSEMNVSTLELGDSALYLCASSIATSGIRYEQYFGPGTRLTVT.

The chain links TRBV30 to TRBJ2-5; 9 nucleotides align to TRBD2. The CDR3 has 17 amino acids. Germline CDR1 reads GTSNPN; CDR2 reads SVGIG (reference sequence). J gave up 0 bases and V 4 bases, and 12 bases lay outside the gene matches. The CDR3 sequence: CAWNIRRTSAYQETQYF. The DNA of the CDR3 is TGTGCCTGGAACATCCGAAGGACTAGCGCGTACCAAGAGACCCAGTACTTC.

This clone was observed a handful of times. The chain has TRBV6-6 and TRBJ1-4; TRBD1 matches 7 bases. CDR1 and CDR2 from the germline V gene are MNHNY and SVGAGI (reference sequence). The V segment lost 2 bases and the J segment 3 bases; nucleotides outside the gene matches: 3. CDR3 length equals 15 residues. CDR3 sequence reads: CASSYPTGPNEKLFF. Here the CDR3 DNA reads TGTGCCAGCAGTTACCCGACAGGGCCTAATGAAAAACTGTTTTTT.

The chain has TRBV28 and TRBJ2-1; TRBD2 matches 12 bases. Germline trimming cut 3 bases from V and 4 bases from J; bases unmatched to any gene: 4. Germline values: CDR1 MDHEN, CDR2 SYDVKM. This CDR3 spans 16 amino acids. The CDR3 protein is CASSFRGLAGYNEQFF. CDR3 nucleotides: TGTGCCAGCAGTTTTCGGGGACTAGCGGGTTACAATGAGCAGTTCTTC. Looking up the rest from reference TRBV28 and TRBJ2-1 gives the full variable domain: DVKVTQSSRYLVKRTGEKVFLECVQDMDHENMFWYRQDPGLGLRLIYFSYDVKMKEKGDIPEGYSVSREKKERFSLILESASTNQTSMYLCASSFRGLAGYNEQFFGPGTRLTVL.

This clone was observed once. The chain links TRBV5-1 to TRBJ2-6; 9 bases align to TRBD1. V was clipped by 0 bases and J by 1 base; unmatched bases: 5. The germline V gene encodes CDR1 SGHRS and CDR2 YFSETQ. The CDR3 contains 18 residues. The CDR3 nucleotides are TGCGCCAGCAGCTTGGTTCGCGACAGGGGGTCTGGGGCCAACGTCCTGACTTTC. Its protein product is CASSLVRDRGSGANVLTF.